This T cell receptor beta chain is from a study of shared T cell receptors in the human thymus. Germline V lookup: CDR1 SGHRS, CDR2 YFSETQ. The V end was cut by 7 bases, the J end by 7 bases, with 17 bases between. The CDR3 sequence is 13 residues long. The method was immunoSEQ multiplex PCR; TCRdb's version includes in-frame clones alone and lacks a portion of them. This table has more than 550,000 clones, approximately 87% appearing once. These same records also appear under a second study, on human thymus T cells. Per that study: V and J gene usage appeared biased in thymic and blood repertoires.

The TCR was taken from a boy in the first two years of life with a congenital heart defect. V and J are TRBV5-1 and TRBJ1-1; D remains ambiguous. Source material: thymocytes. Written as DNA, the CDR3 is TGCGCCAGCTCCCTGACGACCCGACATGAAGCTTTCTTT. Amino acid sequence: CASSLTTRHEAFF.